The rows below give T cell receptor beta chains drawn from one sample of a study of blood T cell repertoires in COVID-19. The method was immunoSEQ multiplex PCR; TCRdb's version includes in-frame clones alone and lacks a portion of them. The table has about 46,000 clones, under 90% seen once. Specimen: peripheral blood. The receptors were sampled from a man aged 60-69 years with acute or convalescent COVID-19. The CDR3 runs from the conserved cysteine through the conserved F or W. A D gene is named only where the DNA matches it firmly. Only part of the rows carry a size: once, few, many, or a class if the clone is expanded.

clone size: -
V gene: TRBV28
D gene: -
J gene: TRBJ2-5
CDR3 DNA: TGTGCCAGCATGCGGGGCATGGCGGGTGAGACCCAGTACTTC
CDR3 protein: CASMRGMAGETQYF

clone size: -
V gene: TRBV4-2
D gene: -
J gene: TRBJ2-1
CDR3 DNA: TGTGCCAGCAGCCAAGAATACCTAAACGGAGGGGCGAAGGGTGAGCAGTTCTTC
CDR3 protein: CASSQEYLNGGAKGEQFF

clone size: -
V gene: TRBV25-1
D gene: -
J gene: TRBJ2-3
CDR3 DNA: TGTGCCAGCAGTGAGAGGTACGGGTTTGCAGATACGCAGTATTTT
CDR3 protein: CASSERYGFADTQYF

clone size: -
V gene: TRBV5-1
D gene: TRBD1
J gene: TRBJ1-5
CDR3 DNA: TGCGCCAGCAGCGTGGACGGGACAGGGAATCAGCCCCAGCATTTT
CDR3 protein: CASSVDGTGNQPQHF

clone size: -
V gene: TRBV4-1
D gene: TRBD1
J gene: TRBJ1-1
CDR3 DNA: TGCGCCAGCAGCCAAGAAAGACAGGGGGTTGGTGAAGCTTTCTTT
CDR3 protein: CASSQERQGVGEAFF

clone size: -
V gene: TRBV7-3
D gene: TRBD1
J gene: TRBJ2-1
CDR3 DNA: TGTGCCAGCAGCAGAGCCGGGACAGGGTTCGACGAGCAGTTCTTC
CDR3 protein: CASSRAGTGFDEQFF

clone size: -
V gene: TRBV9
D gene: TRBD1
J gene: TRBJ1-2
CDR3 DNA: TGTGCCAGCAGCACTCGGACAGGGCAGGGCGGCTACACCTTC
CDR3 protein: CASSTRTGQGGYTF

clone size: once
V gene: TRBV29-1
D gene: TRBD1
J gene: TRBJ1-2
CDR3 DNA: TGCAGCGTTGAGGCCCGGACAGGCTATGGCTACACCTTC
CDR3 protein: CSVEARTGYGYTF

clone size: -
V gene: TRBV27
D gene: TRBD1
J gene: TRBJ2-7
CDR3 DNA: TGTGCCAGCAGTTTAACCTCTCTTATCCGGACAGGGTTTGGCGAGCAGTACTTC
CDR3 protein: CASSLTSLIRTGFGEQYF

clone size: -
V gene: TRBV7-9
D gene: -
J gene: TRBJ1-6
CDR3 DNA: TGTGCCAGCAGCTCGACCGAGGAGGAGAATTCACCCCTCCACTTT
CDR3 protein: CASSSTEEENSPLHF

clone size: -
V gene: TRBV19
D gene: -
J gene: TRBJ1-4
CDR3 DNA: TGTGCCAGTAAGCAACCTGCAACTAATGAAAAACTGTTTTTT
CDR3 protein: CASKQPATNEKLFF

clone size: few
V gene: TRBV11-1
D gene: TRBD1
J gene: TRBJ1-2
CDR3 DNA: TGTGCCAGCAGTCGAGGACAGGGGGGAGAAGGCTACACCTTC
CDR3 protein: CASSRGQGGEGYTF

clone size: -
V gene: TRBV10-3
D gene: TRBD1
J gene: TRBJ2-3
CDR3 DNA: TGTGCCATCTTCAGGGGGCAGGACACAGATACGCAGTATTTT
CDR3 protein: CAIFRGQDTDTQYF

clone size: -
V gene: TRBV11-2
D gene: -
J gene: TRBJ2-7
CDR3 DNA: TGTGCCAGCACCGGGCGGGGGCTCGAGCAGTACTTC
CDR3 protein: CASTGRGLEQYF

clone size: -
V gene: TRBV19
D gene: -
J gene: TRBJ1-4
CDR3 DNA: TGTGCCAGTAGTATAGGGACATCAACTAATGAAAAACTGTTTTTT
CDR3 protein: CASSIGTSTNEKLFF

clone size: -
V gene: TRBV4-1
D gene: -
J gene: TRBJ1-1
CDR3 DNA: TGCGCCAGCAGCCAAGATCCGGGGAACACTGAAGCTTTCTTT
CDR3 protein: CASSQDPGNTEAFF

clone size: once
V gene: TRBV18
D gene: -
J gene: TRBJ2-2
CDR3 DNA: TGTGCCAGCTCACCACGTACAGGGGGGGACACCGGGGAGCTGTTTTTT
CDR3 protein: CASSPRTGGDTGELFF

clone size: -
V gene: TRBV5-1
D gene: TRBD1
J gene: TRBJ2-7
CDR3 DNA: TGCGCCAGCAGCAACGGACAGGGGTCCTACGAGCAGTACTTC
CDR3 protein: CASSNGQGSYEQYF

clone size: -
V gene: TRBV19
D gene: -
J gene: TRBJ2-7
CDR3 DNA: TGTGCCTCAGAACAGGGATTCTCCTACGAGCAGTACTTC
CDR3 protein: CASEQGFSYEQYF

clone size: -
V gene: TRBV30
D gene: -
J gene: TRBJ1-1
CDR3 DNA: TGTGCCTGGAATCGAGACCCGGGGACTGAAGCTTTCTTT
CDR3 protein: CAWNRDPGTEAFF

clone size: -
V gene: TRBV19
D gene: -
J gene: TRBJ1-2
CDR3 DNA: TGTGCCAGTACCCGGGGTAACGGCTACACCTTC
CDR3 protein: CASTRGNGYTF

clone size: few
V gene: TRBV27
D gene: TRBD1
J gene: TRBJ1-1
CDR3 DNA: TGTGCCAGCAGTCGAAAGACAGGGTGGAATCAGAACACTGAAGCTTTCTTT
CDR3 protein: CASSRKTGWNQNTEAFF

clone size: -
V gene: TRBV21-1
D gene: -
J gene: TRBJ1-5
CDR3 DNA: TGTGCCAGCAGCGATTGGCGGGACAGGGGTAACAATCAGCCCCAGCATTTT
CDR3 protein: CASSDWRDRGNNQPQHF

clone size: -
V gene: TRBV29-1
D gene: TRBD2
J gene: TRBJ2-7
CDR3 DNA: TGCAGCGTGACCGGACTAGCGGGGGGGACCTACGAGCAGTACTTC
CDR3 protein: CSVTGLAGGTYEQYF

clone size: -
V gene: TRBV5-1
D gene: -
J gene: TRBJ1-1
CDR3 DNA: TGCGCCAGCAGCGGGGGTGACAGGCAGGGCGCTTTCTTT
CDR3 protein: CASSGGDRQGAFF

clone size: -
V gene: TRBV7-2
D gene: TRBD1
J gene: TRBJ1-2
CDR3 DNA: TGTGCCAGCAGCCCGGACAGGGGTAGCTATGGCTACACCTTC
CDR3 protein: CASSPDRGSYGYTF

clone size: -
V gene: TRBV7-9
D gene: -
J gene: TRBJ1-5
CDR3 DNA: TGTGCCAGCAGCTCAACGGGGGGATATAAGGCGCCCCAGCATTTT
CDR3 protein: CASSSTGGYKAPQHF

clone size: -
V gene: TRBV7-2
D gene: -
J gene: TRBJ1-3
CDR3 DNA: TGTGCCAGCAGCCCCAGGACAAGCTCTGGAAACACCATATATTTT
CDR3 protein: CASSPRTSSGNTIYF

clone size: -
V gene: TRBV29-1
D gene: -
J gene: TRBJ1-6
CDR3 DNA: TGCAGCGTTACAACAGGGAATTCCTATAATTCACCCCTCCACTTT
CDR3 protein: CSVTTGNSYNSPLHF

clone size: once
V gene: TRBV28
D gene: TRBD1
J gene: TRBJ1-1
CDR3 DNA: TGTGCCAGCAGTTTATCTAGGACAGGGAAGACTGAAGCTTTCTTT
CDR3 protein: CASSLSRTGKTEAFF

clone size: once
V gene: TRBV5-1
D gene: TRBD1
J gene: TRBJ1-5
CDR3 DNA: TGCGCCAGCAGCCCGGGACAGGGGGCGCGGGGCTTTAATCAGCCCCAGCATTTT
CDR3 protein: CASSPGQGARGFNQPQHF

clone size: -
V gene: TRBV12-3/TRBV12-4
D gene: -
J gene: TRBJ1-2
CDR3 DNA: TGTGCCAGCAGCTTGGACAGTTATGGCTACACCTTC
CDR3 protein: CASSLDSYGYTF

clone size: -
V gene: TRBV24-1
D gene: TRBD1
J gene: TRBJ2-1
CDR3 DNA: TGTGCCACCAGTGACGCCAGGGGGCCCGCTTACAATGAGCAGTTCTTC
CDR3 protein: CATSDARGPAYNEQFF

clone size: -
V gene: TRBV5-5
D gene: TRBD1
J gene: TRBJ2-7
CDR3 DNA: TGTGCCAGCAGCGTAGGGACAGGGGGGACCTACGAGCAGTACTTC
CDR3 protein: CASSVGTGGTYEQYF

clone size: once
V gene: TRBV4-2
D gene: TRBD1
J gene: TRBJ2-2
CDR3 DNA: TGTGCCAGCAGCCAAGAGGACAGGGCGACCGGGGAGCTGTTTTTT
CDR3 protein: CASSQEDRATGELFF

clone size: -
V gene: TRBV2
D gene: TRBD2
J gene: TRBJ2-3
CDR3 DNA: TGTGCCAGCGTCCCGACTAGCGGGGCTTCAGATACGCAGTATTTT
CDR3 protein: CASVPTSGASDTQYF

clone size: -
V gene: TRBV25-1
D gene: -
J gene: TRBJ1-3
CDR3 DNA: TGTGCCAGCAGTGACAGGGTCCCCGGAAACACCATATATTTT
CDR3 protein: CASSDRVPGNTIYF

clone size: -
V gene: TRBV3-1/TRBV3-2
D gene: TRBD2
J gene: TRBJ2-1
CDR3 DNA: TGTGCCAGCAGCCTCAGCGGGGGGAGGGACAATGAGCAGTTCTTC
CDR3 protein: CASSLSGGRDNEQFF

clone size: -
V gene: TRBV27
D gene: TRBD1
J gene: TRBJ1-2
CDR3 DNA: TGTGCCAGCAGTTTTAACAGGGGGTGGGATGATGGCTACACCTTC
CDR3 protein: CASSFNRGWDDGYTF

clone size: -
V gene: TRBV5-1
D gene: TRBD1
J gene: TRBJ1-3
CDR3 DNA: TGCGCCAGCAGCTTGGCCGGGACAGATGGAAACACCATATATTTT
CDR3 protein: CASSLAGTDGNTIYF

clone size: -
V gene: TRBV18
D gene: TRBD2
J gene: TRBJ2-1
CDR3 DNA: TGTGCCAGCTCACCTACTAGCGGCCTGAGGAATGAGCAGTTCTTC
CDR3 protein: CASSPTSGLRNEQFF

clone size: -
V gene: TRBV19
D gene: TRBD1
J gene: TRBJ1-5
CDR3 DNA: TGTGCCAGTAGCTTGATACAGGGGAATCAGCCCCAGCATTTT
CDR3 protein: CASSLIQGNQPQHF

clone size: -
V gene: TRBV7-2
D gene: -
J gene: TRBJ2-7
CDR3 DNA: TGTGCCAGCAGCTTAAGCACAGGGCCAGGTTCTCAGTACTTC
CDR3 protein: CASSLSTGPGSQYF

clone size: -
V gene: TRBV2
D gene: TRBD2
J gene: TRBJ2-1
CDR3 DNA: TGTGCCAGCAGGGGACTAGCCCTCGGTGAGCAGTTCTTC
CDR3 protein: CASRGLALGEQFF

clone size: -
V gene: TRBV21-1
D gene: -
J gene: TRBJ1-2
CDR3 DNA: TGTGCCAGCAGCAAGGGGGCCATCTATGGCTACACCTTC
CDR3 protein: CASSKGAIYGYTF

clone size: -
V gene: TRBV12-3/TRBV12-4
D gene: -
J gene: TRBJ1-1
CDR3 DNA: TGTGCCAGCAGTCCGCAGGGTACTGAAGCTTTCTTT
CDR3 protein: CASSPQGTEAFF